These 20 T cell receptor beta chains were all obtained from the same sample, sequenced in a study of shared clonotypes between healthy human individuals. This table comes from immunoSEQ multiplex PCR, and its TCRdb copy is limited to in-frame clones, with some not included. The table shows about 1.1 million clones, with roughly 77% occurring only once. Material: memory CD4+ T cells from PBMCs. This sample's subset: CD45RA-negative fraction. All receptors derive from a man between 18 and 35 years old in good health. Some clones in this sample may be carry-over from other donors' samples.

The CDR3 reads CASSGSLVLSYEQYF. The CDR3 region has the DNA TGTGCCAGCAGTGGTTCACTAGTCCTCTCCTACGAGCAGTACTTC. The V and J genes are TRBV2 and TRBJ2-7; a possible D gene is TRBD2 (5 bases). The CDR3 sequence is 15 residues long. Trimming pared 4 bases from V and 0 bases from J, leaving 13 bases between. CDR1 is SNHLY and CDR2 is FYNNEI in the germline V gene.

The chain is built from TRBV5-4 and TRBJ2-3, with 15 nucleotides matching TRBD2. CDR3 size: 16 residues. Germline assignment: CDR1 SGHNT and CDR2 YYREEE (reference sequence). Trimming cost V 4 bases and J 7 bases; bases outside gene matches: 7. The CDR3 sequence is CASSTRTSGRAYTQYF. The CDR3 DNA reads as TGTGCCAGCAGCACTAGGACTAGCGGGAGGGCCTATACGCAGTATTTT.

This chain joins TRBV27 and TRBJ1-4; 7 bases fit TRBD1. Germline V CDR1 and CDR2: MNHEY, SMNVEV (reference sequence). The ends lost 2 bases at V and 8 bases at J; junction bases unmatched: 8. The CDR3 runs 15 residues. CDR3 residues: CASSLNLGQREKLFF. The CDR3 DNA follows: TGTGCCAGCAGTTTAAACCTGGGACAGAGGGAAAAACTGTTTTTT.

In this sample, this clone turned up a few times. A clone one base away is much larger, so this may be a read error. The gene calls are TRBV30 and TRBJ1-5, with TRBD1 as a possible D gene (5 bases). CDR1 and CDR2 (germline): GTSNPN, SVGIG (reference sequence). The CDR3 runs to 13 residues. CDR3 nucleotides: TGTGCCTGTAGTGTAGGGGGCAATCAGCCCCAGCATTTT. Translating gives CACSVGGNQPQHF.

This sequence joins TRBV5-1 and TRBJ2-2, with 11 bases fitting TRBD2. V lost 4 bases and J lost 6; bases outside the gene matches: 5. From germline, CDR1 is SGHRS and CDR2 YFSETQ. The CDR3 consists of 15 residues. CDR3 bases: TGCGCCAGCAGCGGAATTAGCGGGAGGGCCGGGGAGCTGTTTTTT. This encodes CASSGISGRAGELFF.

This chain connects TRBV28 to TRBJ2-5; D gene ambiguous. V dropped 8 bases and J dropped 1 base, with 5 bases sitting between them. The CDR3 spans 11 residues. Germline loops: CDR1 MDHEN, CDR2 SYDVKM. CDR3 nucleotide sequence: TGTGCCAGCGGAATCCAAGAGACCCAGTACTTC. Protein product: CASGIQETQYF.

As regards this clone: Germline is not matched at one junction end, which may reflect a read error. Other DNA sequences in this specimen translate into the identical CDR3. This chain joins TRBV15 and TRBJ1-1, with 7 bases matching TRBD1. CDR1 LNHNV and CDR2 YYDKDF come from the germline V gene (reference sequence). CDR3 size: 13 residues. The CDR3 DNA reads TGTGCCACCAGCAGAGAAGGGGACAGTGAAGCTTCCTTT. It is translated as CATSREGDSEASF.

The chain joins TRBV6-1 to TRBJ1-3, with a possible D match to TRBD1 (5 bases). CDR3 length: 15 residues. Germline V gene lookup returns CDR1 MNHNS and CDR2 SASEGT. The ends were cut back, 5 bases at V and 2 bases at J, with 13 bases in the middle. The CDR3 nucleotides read TGTGCCAGCAGTAATAACAGGAACGCTGGAAACACCATATATTTT. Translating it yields CASSNNRNAGNTIYF.

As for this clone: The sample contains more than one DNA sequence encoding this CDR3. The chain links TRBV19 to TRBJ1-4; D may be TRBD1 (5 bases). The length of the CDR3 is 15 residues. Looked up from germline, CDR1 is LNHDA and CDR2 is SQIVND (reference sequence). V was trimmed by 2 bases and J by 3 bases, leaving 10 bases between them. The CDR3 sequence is CASSIRQGANEKLFF. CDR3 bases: TGTGCCAGTAGTATACGCCAGGGCGCTAATGAAAAACTGTTTTTT.

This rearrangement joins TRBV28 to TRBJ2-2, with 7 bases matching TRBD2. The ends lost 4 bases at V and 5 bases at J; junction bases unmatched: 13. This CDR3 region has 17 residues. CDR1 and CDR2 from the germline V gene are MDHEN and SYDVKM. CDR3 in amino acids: CASSYRRAGVLTGELFF. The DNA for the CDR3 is TGTGCCAGCAGTTACCGGAGGGCGGGAGTCCTTACCGGGGAGCTGTTTTTT.

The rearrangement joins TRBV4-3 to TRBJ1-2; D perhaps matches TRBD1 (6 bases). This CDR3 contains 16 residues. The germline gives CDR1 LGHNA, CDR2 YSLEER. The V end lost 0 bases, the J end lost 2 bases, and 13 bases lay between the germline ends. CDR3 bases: TGCGCCAGCAGCCAAGAAAGACGGGGGGCGAACTATGGCTACACCTTC. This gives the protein CASSQERRGANYGYTF.

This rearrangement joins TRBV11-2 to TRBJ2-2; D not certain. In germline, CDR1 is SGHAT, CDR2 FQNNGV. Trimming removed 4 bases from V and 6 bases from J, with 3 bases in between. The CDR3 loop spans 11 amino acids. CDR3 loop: CASSSPGELFF. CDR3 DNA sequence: TGTGCCAGCAGCTCCCCCGGGGAGCTGTTTTTT.

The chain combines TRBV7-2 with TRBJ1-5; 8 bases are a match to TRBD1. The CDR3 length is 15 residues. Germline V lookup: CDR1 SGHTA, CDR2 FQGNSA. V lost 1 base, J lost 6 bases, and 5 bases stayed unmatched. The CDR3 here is CASSLEAGGSQPQHF. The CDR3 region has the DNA TGTGCCAGCAGCTTAGAGGCAGGGGGCTCTCAGCCCCAGCATTTT.

CDR3 sequence reads: CASRPGASYEQYF. CDR3 DNA: TGTGCCAGCAGGCCCGGGGCGTCGTACGAGCAGTACTTC. V and J are TRBV6-6 and TRBJ2-7; D might be TRBD1 or TRBD2, each matching 5 bases. The V end lost 6 bases, the J end lost 4 bases, and 13 bases lay between the germline ends. Per the germline V gene, CDR1 is MNHNY and CDR2 is SVGAGI (reference sequence). There are 13 residues in the CDR3.

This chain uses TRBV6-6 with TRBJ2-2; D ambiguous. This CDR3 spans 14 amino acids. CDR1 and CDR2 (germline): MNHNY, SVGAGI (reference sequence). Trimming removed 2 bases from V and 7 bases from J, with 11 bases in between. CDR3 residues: CASSYQVLGGELFF. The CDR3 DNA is TGTGCCAGCAGTTACCAGGTCCTTGGCGGGGAGCTGTTTTTT.

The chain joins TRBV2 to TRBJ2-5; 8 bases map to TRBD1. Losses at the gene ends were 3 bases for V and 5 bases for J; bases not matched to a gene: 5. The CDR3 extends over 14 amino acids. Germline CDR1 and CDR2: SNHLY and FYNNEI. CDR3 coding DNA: TGTGCCAGCAGTGAGAACAGGGGGAGTGAGACCCAGTACTTC. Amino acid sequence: CASSENRGSETQYF.

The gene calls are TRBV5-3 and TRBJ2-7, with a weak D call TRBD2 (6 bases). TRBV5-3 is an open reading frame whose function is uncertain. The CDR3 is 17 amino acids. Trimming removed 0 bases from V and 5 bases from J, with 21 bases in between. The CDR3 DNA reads TGTGCCAGAAGCTTGGATATTGGAAGGGAGGAGCCCGACGAGCAGTACTTC. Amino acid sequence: CARSLDIGREEPDEQYF.

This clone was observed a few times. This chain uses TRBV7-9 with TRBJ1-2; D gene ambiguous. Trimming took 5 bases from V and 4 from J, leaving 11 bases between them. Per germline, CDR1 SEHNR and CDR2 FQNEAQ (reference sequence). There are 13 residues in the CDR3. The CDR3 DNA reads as TGTGCCAGCAGCGTTGACTATTCCTATGGCTACACCTTC. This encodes CASSVDYSYGYTF. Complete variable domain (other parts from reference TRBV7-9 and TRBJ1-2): DTGVSQNPRHKITKRGQNVTFRCDPISEHNRLYWYRQTLGQGPEFLTYFQNEAQLEKSRLLSDRFSAERPKGSFSTLEIQRTEQGDSAMYLCASSVDYSYGYTFGSGTRLTVV.

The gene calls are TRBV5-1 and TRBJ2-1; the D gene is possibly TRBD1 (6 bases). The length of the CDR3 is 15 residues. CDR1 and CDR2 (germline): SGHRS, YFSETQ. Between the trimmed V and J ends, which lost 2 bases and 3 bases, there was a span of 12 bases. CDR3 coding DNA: TGCGCCAGCAGCTTCGGTCCAGGGGACTACAATGAGCAGTTCTTC. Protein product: CASSFGPGDYNEQFF.

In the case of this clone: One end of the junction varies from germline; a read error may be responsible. Here the CDR3 reads CASSLGATGGVHSF. Written as DNA, the CDR3 is TGTGCCAGCAGCTTAGGGGCGACAGGGGGAGTACATTCCTTC. V is TRBV7-2 and J is TRBJ2-4, with 9 positions matching TRBD1. The CDR3 covers 14 residues. Germline CDR1 reads SGHTA; CDR2 reads FQGNSA.